The 14 T cell receptor beta chains below come from one sample, sequenced in a study of tumor-infiltrating lymphocytes in primary liver carcinoma. The input was 500 ng total RNA; TCR beta cDNA was made from it with a constant-region primer. Investigators got TCR beta libraries out of three nested multiplex PCR rounds, done with slightly modified ARM-PCR. Rounds one and two of PCR, each of around 9 cycles, were primed with TRBV1-TRBV30 forward primers and a C-beta reverse primer. Using its own MiXCR run on the multiplex PCR reads, TCRdb lists one record per CDR3 protein. The data contain about 200,000 distinct CDR3 sequences, less than 75% of them singletons. RNA isolated from unsorted whole blood supplied the blood RNA, with germline DNA also extracted. The sample comprised peripheral blood. These receptors were taken from a woman aged 55-69 years with primary liver carcinoma and hepatitis B virus infection.

The chain is built from TRBV11-3 and TRBJ2-1, with 14 positions matching TRBD2. The CDR3 length is 15 residues. CDR1 is SGHNT, CDR2 YENEEA, per germline. The CDR3 DNA is TGTCTCAGCAGCTTAGGGACTAGCGGGAGTAAGGAGCAGTTCTTC. It codes for CLSSLGTSGSKEQFF.

This clonotype has only a few counts. Germline is not matched at one junction end, which may reflect a read error. The J gene is TRBJ2-3, the V gene TRBV12-5, with D possibly being TRBD1 (5 bases). The CDR3 is 15 amino acids. Germline assignment: CDR1 LGHNT and CDR2 FRNRAP. CDR3 nucleotide sequence: TGTGATAGTGGTGTAGGGGAATTAGGCACAGATACGCAGTATTTT. This codes for CDSGVGELGTDTQYF.

V gene TRBV28 combines with J gene TRBJ1-1; no clear D. Germline values: CDR1 MDHEN, CDR2 SYDVKM. The V end was cut by 3 bases, the J end by 11 bases, with 19 bases between. The CDR3 is made up of 14 amino acids. The chain's CDR3 is CASSFRAGGLSAFF. CDR3 coding DNA: TGTGCCAGCAGTTTTCGGGCGGGTGGGTTATCGGCTTTCTTT.

The chain links TRBV11-2 to TRBJ2-1; D not certain. Germline lookup yields CDR1 SGHAT and CDR2 FQNNGV. Trimming took 4 bases from V and 2 from J, leaving 12 bases between them. The CDR3 runs 15 residues. DNA of the CDR3: TGTGCCAGCAGCTCACCAGCCGATACCTACAATGAGCAGTTCTTC. Amino acid sequence: CASSSPADTYNEQFF.

To note about this clonotype: This sequence may be a read error, since a much larger clone differs from it by one base. The chain employs TRBV4-2 and TRBJ2-1; no clear D gene. The CDR3 length is 16 residues. Trimming took off 2 bases at V and 11 bases at J, with 22 bases between the two ends. Germline-derived CDR1 and CDR2 are LGHNA and YNFKEQ. The CDR3 DNA is TGTGCCAGCAGCCAAACGGCTCGAAGCATTGGCGTGAAGCAGTTCTTC. It specifies CASSQTARSIGVKQFF.

In this sample, this clonotype turned up once. Just one base apart from a much larger clone, this may be a read error. The chain couples TRBV12-3 or TRBV12-4 to TRBJ2-2; perhaps TRBD2 as D (6 bases). V lost 8 bases, J lost 9 bases, and 13 bases lay in between. CDR3 size: 12 residues. CDR3 region: CASVPGERELFF. DNA for the CDR3: TGTGCCAGCGTTCCGGGGGAGCGGGAGCTGTTTTTT.

Comment on this clonotype: A much larger clone differs from this one at a single base, so this may be a read error. V is TRBV6-6 and J is TRBJ1-5; TRBD1 might be the D (5 bases). Germline V gene sequence: CDR1 MNHNY, CDR2 SVGAGI (reference sequence). With 4 bases removed from V and 4 bases from J, the gap between germline ends came to 11 bases. The CDR3 is 14 residues long. In DNA form, the CDR3 reads TGTGCCAGCAGTTCGACGGCAGGGAATCAGCCCCAGCATTTT. Protein sequence: CASSSTAGNQPQHF.

The V gene is TRBV6-1, the J gene TRBJ2-7; TRBD1 aligns across 8 bases. This CDR3 contains 15 residues. CDR1 is MNHNS and CDR2 is SASEGT in the germline V gene. The V gene end was trimmed by 3 bases and the J gene end by 5 bases; junction bases not matched to a gene: 9. CDR3 coding DNA: TGTGCCAGCAGTGACCGGACAGGGAAAAACAACGAGCAGTACTTC. Protein product: CASSDRTGKNNEQYF.

The rearrangement uses TRBV20-1 and TRBJ1-3, with D possibly matching TRBD1 (6 bases). The CDR3 covers 14 residues. V was trimmed by 3 bases and J by 3 bases, leaving 12 bases between them. The germline gives CDR1 DFQATT, CDR2 SNEGSKA (reference sequence). CDR3 nucleotide sequence: TGCAGTGCTAGGGGGCCAGGGGATGGAAACACCATATATTTT. Amino acids: CSARGPGDGNTIYF.

As for this clonotype: A much larger clone lies one base from this, so it may be a read error. The V call is TRBV29-1, the J call TRBJ2-1; maybe TRBD2 (5 bases). CDR1 SQVTM and CDR2 ANQGSEA come from the germline V gene. The V end was cut by 7 bases, the J end by 14 bases, with 18 bases between. The CDR3 loop spans 11 amino acids. The CDR3: CSAERYPEEFF. In DNA, the CDR3 is TGCAGCGCAGAGCGGTACCCCGAGGAGTTCTTC.

The table lists this clonotype with a few counts. J is TRBJ1-2 and V is TRBV28; a weak D match, TRBD1 (6 bases). Trimming pared 5 bases from V and 3 bases from J, leaving 10 bases between. The CDR3 has 13 residues. Germline lookup yields CDR1 MDHEN and CDR2 SYDVKM. Here the CDR3 reads CASSPQGYYGYTF. The CDR3 region has the DNA TGTGCCAGCAGTCCACAGGGTTACTATGGCTACACCTTC.

Turning to this clonotype: This may be a read error: a much more frequent sequence differs by one nucleotide. The chain links TRBV4-2 to TRBJ1-2; D is undetermined. This CDR3 region has 12 residues. Germline V lookup: CDR1 LGHNA, CDR2 YNFKEQ. CDR3 sequence: CASSQGHYGYAF. The CDR3 DNA reads as TGTGCCAGCAGCCAAGGCCACTATGGCTACGCCTTC.

The chain joins TRBV28 to TRBJ2-7, with TRBD1 matching 7 bases. Germline loops: CDR1 MDHEN, CDR2 SYDVKM. This CDR3 is built from 16 residues. J was trimmed by 2 bases and V by 6 bases; bases with no gene match: 13. CDR3 sequence reads: CASSSSRGKGTYEQYF. CDR3 in DNA: TGTGCCAGCAGCTCATCCAGGGGGAAGGGGACCTACGAGCAGTACTTC.

This clonotype was counted a single time. At one boundary the junction diverges from the germline segment, which might be a read error. The rearrangement links TRBV6-5 to TRBJ1-1, with D unclear. CDR1 is MNHEY and CDR2 is SVGAGI in the germline V gene. The CDR3 runs 15 residues. The CDR3 nucleotides are TGTGCTAGCAGTTCCCCTTGGACGGTGAACACTGAAGCTTTCTTT. This sequence encodes CASSSPWTVNTEAFF.